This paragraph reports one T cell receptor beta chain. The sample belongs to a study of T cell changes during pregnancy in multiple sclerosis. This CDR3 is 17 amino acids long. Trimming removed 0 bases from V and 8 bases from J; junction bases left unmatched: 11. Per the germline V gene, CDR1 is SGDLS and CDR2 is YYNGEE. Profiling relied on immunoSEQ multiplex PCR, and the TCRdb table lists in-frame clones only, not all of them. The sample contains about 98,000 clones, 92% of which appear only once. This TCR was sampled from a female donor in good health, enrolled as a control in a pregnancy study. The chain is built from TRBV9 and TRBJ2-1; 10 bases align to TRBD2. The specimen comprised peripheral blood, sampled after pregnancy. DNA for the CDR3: TGTGCCAGCAGCGTAGTGGCTAGCGGGAGCCCTAAGGATGAGCAGTTCTTC. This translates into CASSVVASGSPKDEQFF. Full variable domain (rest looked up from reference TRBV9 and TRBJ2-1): DSGVTQTPKHLITATGQRVTLRCSPRSGDLSVYWYQQSLDQGLQFLIQYYNGEERAKGNILERFSAQQFPDLHSELNLSSLELGDSALYFCASSVVASGSPKDEQFFGPGTRLTVL.